This TCR beta chain stems from a study of blood T cell repertoires in COVID-19. Whole-study context: From the United States, Italy and Spain came samples of acute and convalescent COVID-19. PBMCs, B-cell-depleted T cells, or T cells were the source of the cDNA or gDNA that made up the material.

Original handling: Amplification from reference gene primers served as the basis for estimated nucleated cell counts. Sequenced by immunoSEQ multiplex PCR; TCRdb stores in-frame clones only, minus some. V, J and clone size reflect that table, while D and trimming were determined from the DNA. This sample carries roughly 130,000 clones, approximately 80% of them seen once, and the ten largest clones take around 15%. The sample taken for sequencing was peripheral blood. This receptor was identified in a woman aged 50 to 60 with acute or convalescent COVID-19.

This CDR3 is CASSFRNTGELFF. CDR3 sequence (DNA): TGTGCCAGCAGTTTTCGGAACACCGGGGAGCTGTTTTTT. The chain recombines TRBV28 with TRBJ2-2, with unresolved D. Trimming stripped 3 bases from V and 1 base from J, with 3 bases between. Germline lookup yields CDR1 MDHEN and CDR2 SYDVKM. The CDR3 sequence is 13 residues long.